Listed below are T cell receptor beta chains from one sample, sequenced in a study of cytomegalovirus exposure and HLA in healthy donors. Clones were sequenced by immunoSEQ multiplex PCR, and TCRdb holds only the in-frame ones, with some missing. The data contain roughly 200,000 clones, more than 60% of them seen just once; the ten biggest clones take up around 3.5%. The specimen was PBMCs. The receptors originated from a woman aged 60-75 years in good health and CMV-seropositive. CDR3s include the opening cysteine and the closing phenylalanine or tryptophan. Each record gives: D gene, V gene, CDR3 protein. A D gene is named only where the DNA matches it firmly.

.,TRBV9,CASSVAANTGELFF
TRBD1,TRBV7-2,CASSTTGFGYDTEAFF
.,TRBV18,CASSADRNNGYTF
TRBD1,TRBV7-9,CASSYDRGTGGEQYF
TRBD2,TRBV18,CASSPRGGGGIQETQYF
TRBD1,TRBV18,CASSPGTGGGYTF
TRBD1,TRBV5-1,CASSFGQGNVVEQFF
.,TRBV9,CASSVDRAYGYTF
.,TRBV19,CASTLEVGTEAFF
.,TRBV18,CASSPPTPETQYF
TRBD2,TRBV27,CASSLVGGLAGVWGRKNIQYF
.,TRBV28,CASNGGVGANVLTF